The 17 T cell receptor beta chains below come from one sample, sequenced in a study of siplizumab effects on memory and regulatory T cells. Produced via immunoSEQ multiplex PCR; TCRdb's table is partial and in-frame only. Here the sample spans about 100,000 clones, around 90% being singletons. The sequenced sample was CD4+ T cells sorted from blood. Receptors were obtained from a human donor in good health. Some clones in this sample may be carry-over from other donors' samples.

The rearrangement joins TRBV7-3 to TRBJ2-1; D is uncertain. CDR1 is SGHTA, CDR2 FQGTGA, per germline. With 8 bases removed from V and 4 bases from J, the gap between germline ends came to 6 bases. CDR3 length: 11 amino acids. CDR3 in DNA: TGTGCCAGCTTAAAGTACAATGAGCAGTTCTTC. Translation gives CASLKYNEQFF. The entire variable domain, with the rest obtained from reference TRBV7-3 and TRBJ2-1, is as follows: GAGVSQTPSNKVTEKGKYVELRCDPISGHTALYWYRQSLGQGPEFLIYFQGTGAADDSGLPNDRFFAVRPEGSVSTLKIQRTERGDSAVYLCASLKYNEQFFGPGTRLTVL.

The chain combines TRBV7-6 with TRBJ1-1; a possible D gene is TRBD1 (6 bases). The germline V gene has CDR1 SGHVS and CDR2 FNYEAQ. There are 15 residues in the CDR3. The ends were cut back, 5 bases at V and 4 bases at J, with 17 bases in the middle. This chain's CDR3 is CASSGQIRTCTEAFF. CDR3 bases: TGTGCCAGCAGCGGACAGATACGAACGTGCACTGAAGCTTTCTTT.

This chain links TRBV10-3 with TRBJ1-3, with D possibly matching TRBD1 (5 bases). V dropped 8 bases and J dropped 0 bases, with 17 bases sitting between them. The CDR3 is made up of 16 amino acids. CDR1 ENHRY and CDR2 SYGVKD come from the germline V gene. The CDR3 nucleotides read TGTGCCATCGCTAAGTGGGGCCGTAACTCTGGAAACACCATATATTTT. Translating it yields CAIAKWGRNSGNTIYF.

This clone appeared once. The rearrangement uses TRBV7-2 and TRBJ2-1; D uncertain. The CDR3 has 17 residues. Trimming removed 3 bases from V and 0 bases from J, with 15 bases in between. Germline V gives CDR1 SGHTA, CDR2 FQGNSA. The CDR3 here is CASSFGVARSSYNEQFF. CDR3 DNA sequence: TGTGCCAGCAGCTTTGGGGTAGCCCGCTCCTCCTACAATGAGCAGTTCTTC.

This chain connects TRBV27 to TRBJ2-7; possibly TRBD2 for D (5 bases). The length of the CDR3 is 17 residues. The ends were cut back, 4 bases at V and 7 bases at J, with 26 bases in the middle. Germline-derived CDR1 and CDR2 are MNHEY and SMNVEV (reference sequence). The CDR3 bases are TGTGCCAGCAGTTCAGAATTTGGGTCTTGGGGAACGGGGGAGCAGTACTTC. Translation: CASSSEFGSWGTGEQYF.

The chain couples TRBV28 to TRBJ2-7; D not certain. CDR1 is MDHEN, CDR2 SYDVKM, per germline. Between the trimmed V and J ends, which lost 3 bases and 2 bases, there was a span of 8 bases. The CDR3 extends over 13 amino acids. The CDR3 DNA reads as TGTGCCAGCAGTTTGGACCCCGCCTACGAGCAGTACTTC. It is translated as CASSLDPAYEQYF. The whole variable domain, remainder taken from reference TRBV28 and TRBJ2-7, is DVKVTQSSRYLVKRTGEKVFLECVQDMDHENMFWYRQDPGLGLRLIYFSYDVKMKEKGDIPEGYSVSREKKERFSLILESASTNQTSMYLCASSLDPAYEQYFGPGTRLTVT.

V usage is TRBV7-9 and J usage is TRBJ2-7; TRBD1 aligns across 8 bases. The CDR3 totals 14 residues. From germline, CDR1 is SEHNR and CDR2 FQNEAQ (reference sequence). V shed 0 bases and J 6 bases; nucleotides not matched to a gene: 4. The CDR3: CASSLAGDRGEQYF. The CDR3 region has the DNA TGTGCCAGCAGCTTAGCCGGCGACAGGGGCGAGCAGTACTTC.

The genes are TRBV11-3 and TRBJ1-3, with D unclear. Deletions cut 2 bases from V and 3 bases from J, with 8 bases between. The germline CDR1 and CDR2 sequences are SGHNT and YENEEA. The CDR3 sequence is 14 residues long. The CDR3 coding sequence is TGTGCCAGCAGCTTAAGAGGAATTGGAAACACCATATATTTT. Amino acid sequence: CASSLRGIGNTIYF.

V gene TRBV5-8 combines with J gene TRBJ1-2; TRBD1 is a possible D gene (6 bases). V was shortened by 3 bases and J by 5 bases, with 11 bases between the two germline ends. CDR1 SGHTS and CDR2 YDEGEE come from the germline V gene. This CDR3 region has 13 residues. In DNA, the CDR3 is TGTGCCAGCAGCTGGTCAGGGGATTATGGCTACACCTTC. This gives the protein CASSWSGDYGYTF.

V usage is TRBV5-1 and J usage is TRBJ2-5; D possibly corresponds to TRBD1 (6 bases). The germline V gene encodes CDR1 SGHRS and CDR2 YFSETQ. The CDR3 sequence is 15 residues long. The V end was cut by 4 bases, the J end by 1 base, with 14 bases between. The CDR3 DNA sequence: TGCGCCAGCAGCCCGGGAACAGGGAGCCAAGAGACCCAGTACTTC. Its translation: CASSPGTGSQETQYF.

The J gene is TRBJ2-7, the V gene TRBV7-2; D might be TRBD2 (6 bases). In germline, CDR1 is SGHTA, CDR2 FQGNSA. This CDR3 comprises 11 residues. The V gene lost 9 bases and the J gene lost 6 bases, with 12 bases spanning the gap. The CDR3 DNA is TGTGCCAGTTCGGGAGCGTCCGAGCAGTACTTC. This codes for CASSGASEQYF.

The chain combines TRBV6-6 with TRBJ2-5; 7 nucleotides match TRBD1. J was trimmed by 5 bases and V by 4 bases; bases with no gene match: 7. The CDR3 is made up of 14 amino acids. CDR1 and CDR2 from the germline V gene are MNHNY and SVGAGI (reference sequence). The CDR3 loop reads CASSSWDRRETQYF. As DNA, the CDR3 is TGTGCCAGCAGTTCCTGGGACAGAAGGGAGACCCAGTACTTC.

The gene calls are TRBV5-1 and TRBJ2-5; 10 nucleotides agree with TRBD1. The DNA end is a closer match to TRBJ2-7, so the J assignment may be wrong. Looked up from germline, CDR1 is SGHRS and CDR2 is YFSETQ. This CDR3 region has 16 residues. The DNA of the CDR3 is TGCGCCAGCAGCTTGGAGGGACAGGGGTCAGGCCGCGAGCAGTACTTC. Its protein is CASSLEGQGSGREQYF.

The chain is built from TRBV6-5 and TRBJ1-5; unclear D gene. The V and J ends lost 0 bases and 4 bases respectively, with 10 bases between them. The CDR3 is made up of 15 amino acids. The germline V gene has CDR1 MNHEY and CDR2 SVGAGI. The CDR3 DNA reads as TGTGCCAGCAGTTACTCCCCAGGAGGGAATCAGCCCCAGCATTTT. Translation: CASSYSPGGNQPQHF.

The chain has TRBV28 and TRBJ1-5; 9 nucleotides agree with TRBD1. This CDR3 has 18 residues. Germline V CDR1 and CDR2: MDHEN, SYDVKM. V dropped 4 bases and J dropped 0; count of bases not matched to a gene: 10. CDR3 sequence (DNA): TGTGCCAGCAGTTCAGCCCCGGACAGGGGAAATAGCAATCAGCCCCAGCATTTT. Translating it yields CASSSAPDRGNSNQPQHF.

This chain links TRBV11-2 with TRBJ2-1; TRBD2 agrees at 8 bases. The CDR3 has 14 amino acids. V was clipped by 5 bases and J by 2 bases; unmatched bases: 2. Germline V gene lookup returns CDR1 SGHAT and CDR2 FQNNGV. CDR3 region: CASSPGLAYNEQFF. The DNA of the CDR3 is TGTGCCAGCAGCCCGGGACTAGCCTACAATGAGCAGTTCTTC.

V and J are TRBV18 and TRBJ2-5, with 9 bases lining up with TRBD2. CDR1 and CDR2 (germline): KGHSH, LQKENI. V was pared by 5 bases and J by 6 bases, with 16 bases of the junction left unmatched. The CDR3 covers 17 residues. The CDR3, as DNA: TGTGCCAGCTCATTGGGGCGTAGCGGGAGAGGGATGAAGACCCAGTACTTC. This translates into CASSLGRSGRGMKTQYF. The full variable domain, rest sourced from reference TRBV18 and TRBJ2-5, is NAGVMQNPRHLVRRRGQEARLRCSPMKGHSHVYWYRQLPEEGLKFMVYLQKENIIDESGMPKERFSAEFPKEGPSILRIQQVVRGDSAAYFCASSLGRSGRGMKTQYFGPGTRLLVL.